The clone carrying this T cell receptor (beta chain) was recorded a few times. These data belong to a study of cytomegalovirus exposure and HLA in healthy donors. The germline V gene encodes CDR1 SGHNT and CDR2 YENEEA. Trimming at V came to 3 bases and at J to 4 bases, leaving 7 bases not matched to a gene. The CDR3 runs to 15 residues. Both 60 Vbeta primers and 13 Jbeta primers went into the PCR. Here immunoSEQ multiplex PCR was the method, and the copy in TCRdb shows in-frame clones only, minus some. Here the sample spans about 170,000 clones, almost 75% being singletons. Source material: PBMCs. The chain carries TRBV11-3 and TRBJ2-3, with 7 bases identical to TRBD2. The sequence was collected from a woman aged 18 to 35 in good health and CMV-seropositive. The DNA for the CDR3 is TGTGCCAGCAGCTTGGGAGGGGTGAATTCAGATACGCAGTATTTT. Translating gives CASSLGGVNSDTQYF.